This T cell receptor (beta chain) was identified in a study of blood T cell repertoires in COVID-19. For the study at large: Nucleic acid was either cDNA or gDNA, and it came from T cells, B-cell-depleted T cells, or PBMCs.

The CDR3 extends over 15 amino acids. CDR1 and CDR2 (germline): MNHNY, SVGAGI (reference sequence). V lost 5 bases to trimming and J lost 6 bases; unmatched junction nucleotides: 11. In its sample, this clone was seen a few times. Assay: immunoSEQ multiplex PCR; the TCRdb copy retains only in-frame clones and omits some. The sample includes under 50,000 clones, roughly 88% seen only once; the top ten take roughly a third. The material sequenced was peripheral blood. The origin of this receptor is a man between 70 and 80 years old with active COVID-19. This chain uses TRBV6-6 with TRBJ1-1; 8 bases are a match to TRBD1. CDR3 nucleotides: TGTGCCAGCAGTCACCCGGGACAGGCATCGTCTGAAGCTTTCTTT. It codes for CASSHPGQASSEAFF.